One sample yielded the 13 T cell receptor beta chains listed below, sequenced in a study of cytomegalovirus exposure and HLA in healthy donors. PCR amplification relied on 60 Vbeta primers (plus 13 Jbeta primers). Generated by immunoSEQ multiplex PCR, the TCRdb table keeps only in-frame clones and is missing some. The repertoire table contains about 120,000 clones. The sequenced sample consisted of PBMCs. These receptors were obtained from a man aged 18 to 29 in good health and CMV-seronegative.

This CDR3 is CATSRYDREAFF. The CDR3 DNA is TGTGCCACCAGCAGGTACGACAGGGAAGCTTTCTTT. The chain couples TRBV15 to TRBJ1-1; the D gene is possibly TRBD1 (6 bases). Germline loops: CDR1 LNHNV, CDR2 YYDKDF (reference sequence). V shed 3 bases and J shed 8 bases, with 10 bases lying between them. The CDR3 runs to 12 residues.

V is TRBV28 and J is TRBJ2-2, with 7 bases fitting TRBD1. The V gene's germline CDR1 is MDHEN and CDR2 SYDVKM. This CDR3 has 17 residues. V trimming: 6 bases; J trimming: 1 base; junction bases outside the gene matches: 11. DNA for the CDR3: TGTGCCAGCAGCTCCCCCCAGGGGGACAAGAACACCGGGGAGCTGTTTTTT. It specifies CASSSPQGDKNTGELFF.

This CDR3 is CASSKYRGRSTGELFF. CDR3 bases: TGTGCCAGCAGCAAGTACAGGGGCCGTAGCACCGGGGAGCTGTTTTTT. The chain carries TRBV11-3 and TRBJ2-2; 7 nucleotides line up with TRBD1. The CDR3 contains 16 residues. Germline CDR1 reads SGHNT; CDR2 reads YENEEA. V shed 5 bases and J 4 bases; nucleotides not matched to a gene: 10.

The chain combines TRBV7-9 with TRBJ1-2; D might be TRBD1 (5 bases). Trimming pared 11 bases from V and 1 base from J, leaving 11 bases between. CDR3 size: 12 residues. Germline V gives CDR1 SEHNR, CDR2 FQNEAQ (reference sequence). DNA for the CDR3: TGTGCCGGTTCCGACAGTAACTATGGCTACACCTTC. Its translation: CAGSDSNYGYTF. Full variable domain (missing parts from reference TRBV7-9 and TRBJ1-2): DTGVSQNPRHKITKRGQNVTFRCDPISEHNRLYWYRQTLGQGPEFLTYFQNEAQLEKSRLLSDRFSAERPKGSFSTLEIQRTEQGDSAMYLCAGSDSNYGYTFGSGTRLTVV.

V usage is TRBV19 and J usage is TRBJ2-5; possibly TRBD1 for D (6 bases). The CDR3 spans 14 residues. Trimming stripped 4 bases from V and 5 bases from J, with 14 bases between. Germline V gene lookup returns CDR1 LNHDA and CDR2 SQIVND (reference sequence). CDR3 DNA sequence: TGTGCCAGTAGTACCACAGGGACCTGGGAGACCCAGTACTTC. It codes for CASSTTGTWETQYF.

The V and J genes are TRBV5-6 and TRBJ1-6; 9 bases line up with TRBD1. The germline gives CDR1 SGHDT, CDR2 YYEEEE. V was pared by 7 bases and J by 7 bases, with 3 bases of the junction left unmatched. CDR3 length equals 13 residues. The CDR3 DNA follows: TGTGCCAGCGGGACAGGGACAAATTCACCCCTCCACTTT. Protein: CASGTGTNSPLHF.

This chain links TRBV29-1 with TRBJ2-7; D perhaps matches TRBD2 (5 bases). Germline CDR1 SQVTM, CDR2 ANQGSEA. The CDR3 extends over 15 amino acids. Deletions cut 3 bases from V and 5 bases from J, with 20 bases between. This CDR3 reads CSVDVGGGRANEQYF. CDR3 sequence (DNA): TGCAGCGTTGATGTAGGAGGAGGTAGAGCTAACGAGCAGTACTTC.

This chain uses TRBV5-4 with TRBJ2-7; possibly TRBD2 for D (5 bases). Trimming shortened V by 4 bases and J by 7 bases, and 12 bases separated the two germline ends. CDR3 length: 12 amino acids. Germline-derived CDR1 and CDR2 are SGHNT and YYREEE (reference sequence). This chain's CDR3 is CASSRQAEEQYF. The DNA of the CDR3 is TGTGCCAGCAGCCGACAAGCGGAAGAGCAGTACTTC.

The CDR3 region is CASSYPPGQGNSPLHF. The CDR3 DNA follows: TGTGCCAGCAGCTACCCACCGGGACAGGGGAATTCACCCCTCCACTTT. The J gene is TRBJ1-6, the V gene TRBV5-8, with 10 positions matching TRBD1. CDR1 and CDR2 (germline): SGHTS, YDEGEE. V shed 3 bases, J shed 7 bases, and the junction held 7 bases outside the gene matches. This CDR3 is built from 16 residues.

The chain carries TRBV29-1 and TRBJ1-1; 9 bases line up with TRBD1. This CDR3 contains 13 residues. With 4 bases clipped from V and 1 base from J, the junction kept 1 base outside the gene matches. Germline V gives CDR1 SQVTM, CDR2 ANQGSEA. CDR3 in amino acids: CSVVQGANTEAFF. The CDR3 DNA reads as TGCAGCGTTGTACAGGGGGCGAACACTGAAGCTTTCTTT.

The chain combines TRBV9 with TRBJ2-1; D unclear. The CDR3 extends over 13 amino acids. Trimming took 0 bases from V and 6 from J, leaving 7 bases between them. Germline V gene data show CDR1 as SGDLS and CDR2 as YYNGEE. The CDR3 loop is CASSVGPFNEQFF. The CDR3 DNA follows: TGTGCCAGCAGCGTAGGTCCCTTCAATGAGCAGTTCTTC.

The chain recombines TRBV6-5 with TRBJ2-5, with D unclear. V was shortened by 6 bases and J by 4 bases, with 18 bases between the two germline ends. Germline lookup yields CDR1 MNHEY and CDR2 SVGAGI. The CDR3 sequence is 15 residues long. The CDR3 spells CASRQTTGPSETQYF. DNA of the CDR3: TGTGCCAGCAGACAAACGACTGGCCCCTCAGAGACCCAGTACTTC.

This chain uses TRBV7-9 with TRBJ1-1; D perhaps matches TRBD1 (6 bases). From germline, CDR1 is SEHNR and CDR2 FQNEAQ (reference sequence). This CDR3 spans 14 amino acids. Trimming stripped 5 bases from V and 11 bases from J, with 21 bases between. The CDR3 here is CASSTQGPAFVAFF. The CDR3 coding sequence is TGTGCCAGCAGCACACAGGGACCGGCTTTCGTGGCTTTCTTT. Drawing the rest from reference TRBV7-9 and TRBJ1-1, the complete variable domain is DTGVSQNPRHKITKRGQNVTFRCDPISEHNRLYWYRQTLGQGPEFLTYFQNEAQLEKSRLLSDRFSAERPKGSFSTLEIQRTEQGDSAMYLCASSTQGPAFVAFFGQGTRLTVV.